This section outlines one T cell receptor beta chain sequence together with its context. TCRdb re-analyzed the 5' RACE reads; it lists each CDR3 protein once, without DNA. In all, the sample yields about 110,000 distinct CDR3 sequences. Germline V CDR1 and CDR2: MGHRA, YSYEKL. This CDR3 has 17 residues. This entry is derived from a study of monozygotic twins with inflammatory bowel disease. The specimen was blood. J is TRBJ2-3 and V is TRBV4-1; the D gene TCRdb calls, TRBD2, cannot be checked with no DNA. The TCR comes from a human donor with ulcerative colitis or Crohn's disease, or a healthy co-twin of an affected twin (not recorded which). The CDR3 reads CASSQDHTSGSTDTQYF.